The rows below give T cell receptor beta chains drawn from one sample of a study of human T cells and chemical hapten exposure. TCRdb reanalysed the RACE reads using MiXCR and keeps one entry per CDR3 protein. Of about 260,000 distinct CDR3 sequences detected, approximately 8.6% appear once; the ten largest clones hold 2% to 3%. Sequenced material: whole blood, taken in connection with sensitization to the hapten diphenylcyclopropenone (DPC). All receptors come from a woman aged 35 to 49 with alopecia areata. Some clones in this sample may be carry-over from other donors' samples. The CDR3 runs from the conserved cysteine through the conserved F or W. D genes are given only for firm matches. Rows may omit the clone size; those that give it use once, few, many or a size class.

>many|TRBJ1-2|.|TRBV20-1
CSADGTEPTNYGYTF
TGCAGTGCCGACGGGACGGAGCCGACTAACTATGGCTACACCTTC
>many|TRBJ2-1|TRBD2|TRBV10-3
CAISESVAGAYEQFF
TGTGCCATCAGTGAGTCGGTAGCGGGAGCTTATGAGCAGTTCTTC
>few|TRBJ2-3|TRBD1|TRBV2
CASSGQGRRDTQYF
TGTGCCAGCAGTGGACAGGGGAGGAGGGATACGCAGTATTTT
>many|TRBJ2-1|.|TRBV6-5
CGAVSSYNEQFF
TGTGGAGCGGTAAGCTCCTACAATGAGCAGTTCTTC
>many|TRBJ1-4|TRBD1|TRBV2
CASTRTGGAEKLFF
TGTGCCAGCACCAGGACAGGAGGGGCTGAAAAACTGTTTTTT
>few|TRBJ2-7|TRBD1|TRBV20-1
CSAGPLQGARYEQYF
TGCAGTGCCGGGCCCTTACAGGGGGCGCGATACGAGCAGTACTTC
>.|TRBJ1-4|.|TRBV9
CASSVGGVNEKLFF
TGTGCCAGCAGCGTAGGAGGTGTTAATGAAAAACTGTTTTTT
>few|TRBJ1-4|.|TRBV6-6
CASEVRASEKLFF
TGTGCCAGCGAGGTCAGGGCTAGCGAAAAACTGTTTTTT
>many|TRBJ2-2|.|TRBV5-1
CASSSQGTGELFF
TGTGCCAGCAGTTCACAGGGCACCGGGGAGCTGTTTTTT
>.|TRBJ2-5|TRBD2|TRBV6-2/TRBV6-3
CASSPGLAGGGETQYF
TGTGCCAGCAGCCCCGGACTAGCGGGAGGCGGGGAGACCCAGTACTTC
>.|TRBJ2-7|.|TRBV24-1
CATSDSYRDYEQYF
TGTGCCACCAGTGATTCTTACAGGGACTACGAGCAGTACTTC
>few|TRBJ2-6|TRBD2|TRBV12-3/TRBV12-4
CASSTLREPSLRANVLTF
TGTGCCAGCAGCACCTTGCGGGAGCCTTCACTGCGTGCCAACGTCCTGACTTTC
>few|TRBJ1-3|.|TRBV6-5
CASSYSSRPLRNTIYF
TGTGCCAGCAGTTACTCTTCCCGGCCACTCCGAAACACCATATATTTT
>.|TRBJ2-3|.|TRBV4-3
CASSQEPAGHHTQYF
TGCGCCAGCAGCCAAGAGCCAGCGGGACACCATACGCAGTATTTT
>.|TRBJ2-2|TRBD2|TRBV15
CATSRGLAGVTGELFF
TGTGCCACCAGCAGAGGACTAGCGGGAGTCACCGGGGAGCTGTTTTTT
>.|TRBJ2-3|.|TRBV28
CASSSPGEDGTQYF
TGTGCCAGCAGTTCTCCGGGGGAGGATGGTACGCAGTATTTT
>.|TRBJ2-7|.|TRBV6-5
CASSYFGGVQYF
TGTGCCAGCAGTTACTTTGGCGGGGTCCAGTACTTC
>.|TRBJ1-1|TRBD1|TRBV6-5
CASREGQDRKAFF
TGTGCCAGCAGAGAAGGACAGGACCGGAAGGCTTTCTTT
>many|TRBJ2-1|.|TRBV11-3
CASSLDLARANEQFF
TGTGCCAGCAGCTTAGATCTCGCCAGGGCCAATGAGCAGTTCTTC